Below are 29 T cell receptor beta chains sequenced from a single sample in a study of tissue T cells after allogeneic stem cell transplantation. TCRdb's table, derived via immunoSEQ multiplex PCR, lists solely in-frame clones and lacks some. The table shows about 12,000 clones, with around two thirds occurring only once. The source material was tissue from the right colon, sampled at autopsy. These receptors were collected from a woman aged 18-49 years with breast cancer.

This clone appeared a few times. This chain joins TRBV3-1 (or the pseudogene TRBV3-2) and TRBJ2-3, with 7 bases aligning to TRBD1. From germline, CDR1 is LGHDT and CDR2 YNNKEL (reference sequence). The CDR3 contains 15 residues. J was trimmed by 4 bases and V by 1 base; bases with no gene match: 5. The CDR3 protein is CASSQVRGHADTQYF. CDR3 in DNA: TGTGCCAGCAGCCAAGTAAGGGGGCACGCAGATACGCAGTATTTT.

This chain links TRBV5-6 with TRBJ1-4, with D unresolved. Deletions cut 4 bases from V and 1 base from J, with 8 bases between. This CDR3 is built from 14 residues. CDR1 and CDR2 (germline): SGHDT, YYEEEE. The CDR3 loop reads CASSPIRTNEKLFF. The DNA of the CDR3 is TGTGCCAGCAGCCCGATCCGAACTAATGAAAAACTGTTTTTT.

This clone is medium-sized in the sample. The chain combines TRBV6-4 with TRBJ2-2, with D unresolved. The CDR3 runs 13 residues. Germline V gene sequence: CDR1 MRHNA, CDR2 SNTAGT. The ends were cut back, 2 bases at V and 3 bases at J, with 4 bases in the middle. CDR3 amino acids: CASSDRDTGELFF. The CDR3 bases are TGTGCCAGCAGTGACAGGGACACCGGGGAGCTGTTTTTT.

The J gene is TRBJ2-5, the V gene TRBV7-6; TRBD2 matches at 9 bases. Germline lookup yields CDR1 SGHVS and CDR2 FNYEAQ. Trimming removed 3 bases from V and 1 base from J; junction bases left unmatched: 9. This CDR3 region has 17 residues. The CDR3 nucleotides are TGTGCCAGCAGCTTTTGGGGAGAGCGGGGGGCCCAAGAGACCCAGTACTTC. Translation: CASSFWGERGAQETQYF.

This clone was picked up a small number of times. This rearrangement joins TRBV7-6 to TRBJ2-7; either TRBD1 or TRBD2 may fit D (6 bases each). From germline, CDR1 is SGHVS and CDR2 FNYEAQ. The V gene lost 1 base and the J gene lost 0 bases, with 10 bases spanning the gap. The CDR3 contains 15 residues. Here the CDR3 DNA reads TGTGCCAGCAGCTTAGTAGGGGGGAGCTCCTACGAGCAGTACTTC. Protein: CASSLVGGSSYEQYF.

The chain employs TRBV18 and TRBJ1-2, with 9 positions matching TRBD1. The CDR3 runs 15 residues. J was trimmed by 4 bases and V by 3 bases; bases with no gene match: 6. CDR1 and CDR2 from the germline V gene are KGHSH and LQKENI. CDR3 sequence reads: CASSPTGGAAYGYTF. DNA for the CDR3: TGTGCCAGCTCACCGACAGGGGGTGCAGCCTATGGCTACACCTTC.

By share, this clone ranks as medium-sized. The gene calls are TRBV29-1 and TRBJ1-1; no definite D call. The V gene's germline CDR1 is SQVTM and CDR2 ANQGSEA. The V end lost 7 bases, the J end lost 3 bases, and 0 bases lay between the germline ends. The CDR3 runs 8 residues. In DNA form, the CDR3 reads TGCAGCGACACTGAAGCTTTCTTT. Protein sequence: CSDTEAFF.

In DNA form, the CDR3 reads TGTGCCAGCAGGCCCGGGTTCAACACTGAAGCTTTCTTT. This translates into CASRPGFNTEAFF. The rearrangement uses TRBV5-4 and TRBJ1-1; D gene ambiguous. The CDR3 extends over 13 amino acids. The germline gives CDR1 SGHNT, CDR2 YYREEE (reference sequence). V was cut by 5 bases and J by 2 bases, with 10 bases left in between.

The rearrangement joins TRBV5-1 to TRBJ2-1; 10 nucleotides line up with TRBD1. V shed 8 bases and J 3 bases; nucleotides not matched to a gene: 5. The CDR3 consists of 14 residues. Germline CDR1 and CDR2: SGHRS and YFSETQ. CDR3 protein: CASGTGERYNEQFF. CDR3 DNA: TGCGCCAGTGGGACAGGGGAACGCTACAATGAGCAGTTCTTC.

The chain links TRBV15 to TRBJ2-3; D is unclear. Trimming shortened V by 5 bases and J by 3 bases, and 12 bases separated the two germline ends. Germline V gene sequence: CDR1 LNHNV, CDR2 YYDKDF (reference sequence). CDR3 length equals 14 residues. The CDR3 is CATSAQMGTDTQYF. CDR3 DNA sequence: TGTGCCACCAGCGCACAGATGGGGACAGATACGCAGTATTTT.

This clone is medium-sized. The V gene is TRBV5-5, the J gene TRBJ2-3; D assignment may be TRBD1 or TRBD2 (5 bases each). Germline V gives CDR1 SGHKS, CDR2 YYEKEE (reference sequence). Trimming took off 4 bases at V and 3 bases at J, with 15 bases between the two ends. CDR3 length: 15 residues. The CDR3 here is CASSRDGTRTDTQYF. In DNA form, the CDR3 reads TGTGCCAGCAGCAGAGACGGGACGCGGACAGATACGCAGTATTTT.

The chain links TRBV27 to TRBJ2-5; tentatively, D is TRBD1 (6 bases). Germline-derived CDR1 and CDR2 are MNHEY and SMNVEV (reference sequence). The CDR3 runs 13 residues. The V and J ends lost 1 base and 5 bases respectively, with 8 bases between them. The chain's CDR3 is CASSLWGPETQYF. CDR3 sequence (DNA): TGTGCCAGCAGTTTATGGGGGCCGGAGACCCAGTACTTC.

The rearrangement joins TRBV30 to TRBJ2-2, with TRBD1 matching over 10 bases. CDR3 length: 14 residues. V lost 6 bases and J lost 3; bases outside the gene matches: 4. The germline V gene has CDR1 GTSNPN and CDR2 SVGIG (reference sequence). The CDR3 spells CACRTGGYTGELFF. CDR3 nucleotide sequence: TGTGCCTGCCGGACAGGGGGATACACCGGGGAGCTGTTTTTT.

This clone came up once. The gene calls are TRBV6-2 or TRBV6-3 and TRBJ2-7, with a weak D call TRBD2 (5 bases). The CDR3 extends over 15 amino acids. V was pared by 3 bases and J by 3 bases, with 15 bases between. Per the germline V gene, CDR1 is MNHEY and CDR2 is SVGEGT. The CDR3 DNA follows: TGTGCCAGCAGTTATGTAAGCGGTGCCCTCTACGAGCAGTACTTC. This translates into CASSYVSGALYEQYF.

CDR3 sequence: CASSLEGSLYNEQFF. CDR3 DNA: TGTGCCAGCAGCTTGGAGGGGTCACTCTACAATGAGCAGTTCTTC. The chain employs TRBV7-2 and TRBJ2-1, with D maybe TRBD2 (6 bases). This CDR3 spans 15 amino acids. Per the germline V gene, CDR1 is SGHTA and CDR2 is FQGNSA. The V end lost 3 bases, the J end lost 3 bases, and 12 bases lay between the germline ends.

This clone showed up just once. The rearrangement links TRBV19 to TRBJ2-5; the D is unclear. The CDR3 covers 13 residues. V was pared by 2 bases and J by 5 bases, with 9 bases between. Germline loops: CDR1 LNHDA, CDR2 SQIVND (reference sequence). CDR3 in amino acids: CASSITQTETQYF. CDR3 DNA: TGTGCCAGTAGTATAACCCAGACTGAGACCCAGTACTTC. Full variable domain (outside the CDR3, taken from reference TRBV19 and TRBJ2-5): DGGITQSPKYLFRKEGQNVTLSCEQNLNHDAMYWYRQDPGQGLRLIYYSQIVNDFQKGDIAEGYSVSREKKESFPLTVTSAQKNPTAFYLCASSITQTETQYFGPGTRLLVL.

V gene TRBV19 combines with J gene TRBJ2-3, with 7 positions matching TRBD2. The CDR3 contains 15 residues. The germline CDR1 and CDR2 sequences are LNHDA and SQIVND (reference sequence). Trimming at V came to 3 bases and at J to 2 bases, leaving 5 bases not matched to a gene. CDR3 bases: TGTGCCAGTAGTATTAGGGAGGGCTTCACAGATACGCAGTATTTT. As protein: CASSIREGFTDTQYF.

This sequence joins TRBV7-2 and TRBJ1-2, with a weak D call TRBD1 (6 bases). This CDR3 has 12 residues. V lost 7 bases to trimming and J lost 7 bases, with 13 bases between them. Germline assignment: CDR1 SGHTA and CDR2 FQGNSA. The CDR3 protein is CASINRAPGYTF. DNA for the CDR3: TGTGCCAGCATAAACAGGGCCCCTGGCTACACCTTC.

This sequence joins TRBV3-1 (or the pseudogene TRBV3-2) and TRBJ2-7; 12 bases align to TRBD2. The CDR3 consists of 15 residues. The V gene end was trimmed by 4 bases and the J gene end by 1 base; junction bases not matched to a gene: 2. CDR1 is LGHDT and CDR2 is YNNKEL in the germline V gene (reference sequence). The CDR3 region is CASSLGLAGSYEQYF. The CDR3 DNA reads as TGTGCCAGCAGCCTAGGACTAGCGGGATCCTACGAGCAGTACTTC.

This clone was counted between two and nine times. This chain links TRBV5-1 with TRBJ1-5; D unresolved. Deletions cut 0 bases from V and 0 bases from J, with 7 bases between. Germline CDR1 and CDR2: SGHRS and YFSETQ. The CDR3 consists of 15 residues. CDR3 region: CASSLEPHSNQPQHF. DNA of the CDR3: TGCGCCAGCAGCTTGGAGCCACATAGCAATCAGCCCCAGCATTTT.

By proportion, this clone is medium-sized. V is TRBV28 and J is TRBJ2-7; no clear D. Trimming took 6 bases from V and 4 from J, leaving 7 bases between them. The CDR3 extends over 11 amino acids. Per germline, CDR1 MDHEN and CDR2 SYDVKM. The CDR3 region has the DNA TGTGCCAGCAGGATGGGGTACGAGCAGTACTTC. It encodes CASRMGYEQYF.

The genes are TRBV9 and TRBJ2-7, with no clear D. Germline CDR1 and CDR2: SGDLS and YYNGEE. CDR3 length equals 14 residues. Between the trimmed V and J ends, which lost 0 bases and 1 base, there was a span of 8 bases. The CDR3 coding sequence is TGTGCCAGCAGCGTAGCATCAGTATCCTACGAGCAGTACTTC. This translates into CASSVASVSYEQYF.

The chain couples TRBV13 to TRBJ1-5, with a tentative D call TRBD1 (5 bases). Looked up from germline, CDR1 is PRHDT and CDR2 is FYEKMQ (reference sequence). Trimming stripped 4 bases from V and 0 bases from J, with 13 bases between. There are 16 residues in the CDR3. CDR3 in amino acids: CASSWDLQLSNQPQHF. CDR3 DNA: TGTGCCAGCAGCTGGGACCTACAGCTTAGCAATCAGCCCCAGCATTTT.

The chain has TRBV11-2 and TRBJ2-1; 10 nucleotides agree with TRBD2. Germline CDR1 SGHAT, CDR2 FQNNGV. Losses at the gene ends were 0 bases for V and 9 bases for J; bases not matched to a gene: 5. CDR3 length: 15 amino acids. The CDR3: CASSLDSAGGVEQFF. CDR3 bases: TGTGCCAGCAGCTTAGACTCAGCGGGAGGGGTTGAGCAGTTCTTC.

This clone showed up just once. The V call is TRBV30, the J call TRBJ1-2; D may be TRBD1 (5 bases). There are 14 residues in the CDR3. Germline V gene sequence: CDR1 GTSNPN, CDR2 SVGIG (reference sequence). Trimming pared 1 base from V and 8 bases from J, leaving 17 bases between. This chain's CDR3 is CAWSAGGTEAGYTF. DNA of the CDR3: TGTGCCTGGAGTGCAGGCGGGACGGAAGCGGGCTACACCTTC.

The genes are TRBV5-1 and TRBJ2-5, with 7 positions matching TRBD1. CDR3 length: 16 residues. V gave up 1 base and J gave up 5 bases; unmatched junction bases: 11. CDR1 is SGHRS, CDR2 YFSETQ, per germline. CDR3 sequence (DNA): TGCGCCAGCAGCTTGAGGGGGCAGGGAAACACGGAGACCCAGTACTTC. Translating it yields CASSLRGQGNTETQYF.

This rearrangement joins TRBV11-3 to TRBJ1-4, with D perhaps TRBD1 (6 bases). The V gene lost 1 base and the J gene lost 6 bases, with 18 bases spanning the gap. CDR1 SGHNT and CDR2 YENEEA come from the germline V gene. This CDR3 has 17 residues. CDR3 sequence reads: CASSLVGGRGPHEKLFF. The DNA for the CDR3 is TGTGCCAGCAGCTTAGTCGGGGGCAGGGGTCCCCATGAAAAACTGTTTTTT.

The chain carries TRBV7-2 and TRBJ2-5; D remains ambiguous. The CDR3 length is 13 residues. V gave up 10 bases and J gave up 4 bases, with 16 bases separating them. From germline, CDR1 is SGHTA and CDR2 FQGNSA. CDR3: CATRRSSGETQYF. In DNA form, the CDR3 reads TGTGCCACCCGTCGGAGTTCGGGAGAGACCCAGTACTTC.

The gene calls are TRBV9 and TRBJ2-1; TRBD1 matches 7 bases. CDR1 is SGDLS, CDR2 YYNGEE, per germline. V lost 3 bases and J lost 9; bases outside the gene matches: 3. The CDR3 is 12 residues long. CDR3 loop: CASSATGVEQFF. As DNA, the CDR3 is TGTGCCAGCAGCGCCACAGGGGTTGAGCAGTTCTTC.